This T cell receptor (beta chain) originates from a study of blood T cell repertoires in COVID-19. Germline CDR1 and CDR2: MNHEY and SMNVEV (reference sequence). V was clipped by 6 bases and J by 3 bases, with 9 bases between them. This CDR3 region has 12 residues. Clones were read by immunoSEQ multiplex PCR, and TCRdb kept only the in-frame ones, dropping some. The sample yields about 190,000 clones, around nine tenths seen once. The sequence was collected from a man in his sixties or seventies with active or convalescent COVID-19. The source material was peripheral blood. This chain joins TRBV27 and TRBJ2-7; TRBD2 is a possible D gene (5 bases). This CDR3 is CASSTGNYEQYF. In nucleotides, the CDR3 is TGTGCCAGCAGCACCGGGAACTACGAGCAGTACTTC.